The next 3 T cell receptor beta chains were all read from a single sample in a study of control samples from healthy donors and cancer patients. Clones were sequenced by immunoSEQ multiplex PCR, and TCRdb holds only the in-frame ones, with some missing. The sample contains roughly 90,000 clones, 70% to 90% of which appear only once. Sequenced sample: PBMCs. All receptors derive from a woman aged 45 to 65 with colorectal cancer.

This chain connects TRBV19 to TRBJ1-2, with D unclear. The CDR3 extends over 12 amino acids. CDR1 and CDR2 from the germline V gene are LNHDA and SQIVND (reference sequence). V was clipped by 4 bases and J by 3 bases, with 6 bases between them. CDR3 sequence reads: CASSSEDYGYTF. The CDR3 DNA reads TGTGCCAGTAGTAGTGAAGACTATGGCTACACCTTC.

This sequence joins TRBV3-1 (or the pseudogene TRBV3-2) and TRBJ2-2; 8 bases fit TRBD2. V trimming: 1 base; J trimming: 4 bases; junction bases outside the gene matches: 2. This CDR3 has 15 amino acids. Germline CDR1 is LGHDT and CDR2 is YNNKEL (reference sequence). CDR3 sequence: CASSQAGGITGELFF. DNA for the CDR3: TGTGCCAGCAGCCAAGCGGGGGGGATCACCGGGGAGCTGTTTTTT.

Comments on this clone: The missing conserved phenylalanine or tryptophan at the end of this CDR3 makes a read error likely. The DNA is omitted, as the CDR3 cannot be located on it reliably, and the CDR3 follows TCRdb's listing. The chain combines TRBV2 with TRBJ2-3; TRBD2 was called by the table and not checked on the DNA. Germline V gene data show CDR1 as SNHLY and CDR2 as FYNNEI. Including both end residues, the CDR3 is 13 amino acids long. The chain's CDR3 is CASSEALQAGGIY.